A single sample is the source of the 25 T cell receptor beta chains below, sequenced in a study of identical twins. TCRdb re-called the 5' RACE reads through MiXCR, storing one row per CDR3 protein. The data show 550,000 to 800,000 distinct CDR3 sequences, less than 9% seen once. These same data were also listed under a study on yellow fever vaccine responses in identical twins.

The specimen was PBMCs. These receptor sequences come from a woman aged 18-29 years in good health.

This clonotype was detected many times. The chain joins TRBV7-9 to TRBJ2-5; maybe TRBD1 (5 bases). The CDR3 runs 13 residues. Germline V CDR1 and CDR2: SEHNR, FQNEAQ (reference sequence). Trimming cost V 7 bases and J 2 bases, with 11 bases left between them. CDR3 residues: CASTTHRQETQYF. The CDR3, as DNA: TGTGCCAGCACCACCCACAGGCAAGAGACCCAGTACTTC.

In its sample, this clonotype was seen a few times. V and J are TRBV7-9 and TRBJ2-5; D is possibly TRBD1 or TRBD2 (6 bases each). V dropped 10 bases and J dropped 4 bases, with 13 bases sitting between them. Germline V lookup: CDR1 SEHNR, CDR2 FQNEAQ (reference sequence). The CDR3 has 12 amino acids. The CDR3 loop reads CAIPGAGETQYF. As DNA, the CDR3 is TGTGCCATCCCGGGGGCCGGAGAGACCCAGTACTTC. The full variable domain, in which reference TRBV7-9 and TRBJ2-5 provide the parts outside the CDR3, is DTGVSQNPRHKITKRGQNVTFRCDPISEHNRLYWYRQTLGQGPEFLTYFQNEAQLEKSRLLSDRFSAERPKGSFSTLEIQRTEQGDSAMYLCAIPGAGETQYFGPGTRLLVL.

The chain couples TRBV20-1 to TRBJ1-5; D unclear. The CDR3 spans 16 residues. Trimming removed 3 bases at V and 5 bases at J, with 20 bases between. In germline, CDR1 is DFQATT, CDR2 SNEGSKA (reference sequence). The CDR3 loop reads CSARSGVAREYQPQHF. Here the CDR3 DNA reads TGCAGTGCTAGGAGTGGCGTTGCAAGGGAGTATCAGCCCCAGCATTTT.

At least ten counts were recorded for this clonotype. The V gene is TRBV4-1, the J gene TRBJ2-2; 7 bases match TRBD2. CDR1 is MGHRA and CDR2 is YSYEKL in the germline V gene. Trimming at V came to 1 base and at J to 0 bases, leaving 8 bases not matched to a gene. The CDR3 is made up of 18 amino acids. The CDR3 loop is CASSQGPLAATNTGELFF. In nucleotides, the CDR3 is TGCGCCAGCAGCCAAGGGCCCCTAGCGGCCACGAACACCGGGGAGCTGTTTTTT.

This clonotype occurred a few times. CDR3 nucleotides: TGTGCCAGCAGTTTAATGGACAGTCAAAGAGATACGCAGTATTTT. Its protein product is CASSLMDSQRDTQYF. The chain uses TRBV28 and TRBJ2-3, with D possibly being TRBD1 (6 bases). The V gene's germline CDR1 is MDHEN and CDR2 SYDVKM. The CDR3 is made up of 15 amino acids. V shed 2 bases and J shed 5 bases, with 14 bases lying between them.

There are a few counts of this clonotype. The CDR3 sequence: CASSISRDIQETQYF. DNA for the CDR3: TGTGCCAGCAGCATCTCCCGGGACATCCAAGAGACCCAGTACTTC. The V gene is TRBV7-9, the J gene TRBJ2-5; TRBD1 might be the D (6 bases). The CDR3 covers 15 residues. Germline lookup yields CDR1 SEHNR and CDR2 FQNEAQ (reference sequence). V gave up 5 bases and J gave up 1 base, with 14 bases separating them.

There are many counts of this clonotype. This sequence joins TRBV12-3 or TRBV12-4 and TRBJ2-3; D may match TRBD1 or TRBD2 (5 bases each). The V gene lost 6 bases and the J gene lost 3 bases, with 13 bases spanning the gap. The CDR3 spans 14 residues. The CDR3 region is CASSHSGRTDTQYF. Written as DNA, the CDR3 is TGTGCCAGCAGCCACTCGGGACGGACAGATACGCAGTATTTT.

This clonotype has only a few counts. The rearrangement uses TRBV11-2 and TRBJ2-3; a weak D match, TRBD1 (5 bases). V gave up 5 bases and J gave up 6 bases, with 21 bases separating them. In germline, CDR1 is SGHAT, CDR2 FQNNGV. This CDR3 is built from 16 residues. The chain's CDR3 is CASSRAWTRQKDTQYF. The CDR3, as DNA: TGTGCCAGCAGCCGAGCCTGGACACGCCAAAAGGATACGCAGTATTTT.

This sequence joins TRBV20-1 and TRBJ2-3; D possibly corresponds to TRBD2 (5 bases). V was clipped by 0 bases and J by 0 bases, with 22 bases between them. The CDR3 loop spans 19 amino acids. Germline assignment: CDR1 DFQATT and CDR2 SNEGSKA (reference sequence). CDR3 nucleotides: TGCAGTGCTAGAGATTGGGCAGCCAGGCCCGAGGGAAGCACAGATACGCAGTATTTT. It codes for CSARDWAARPEGSTDTQYF.

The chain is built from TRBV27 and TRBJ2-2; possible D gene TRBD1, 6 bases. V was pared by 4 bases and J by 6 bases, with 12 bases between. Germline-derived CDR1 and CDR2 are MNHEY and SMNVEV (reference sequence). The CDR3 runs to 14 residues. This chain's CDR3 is CASSSTGFAGELFF. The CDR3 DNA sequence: TGTGCCAGCAGTTCCACAGGGTTTGCCGGGGAGCTGTTTTTT.

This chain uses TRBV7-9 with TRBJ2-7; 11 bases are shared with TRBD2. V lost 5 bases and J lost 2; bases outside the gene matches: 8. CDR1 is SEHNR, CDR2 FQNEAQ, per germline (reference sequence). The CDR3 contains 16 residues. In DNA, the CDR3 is TGTGCCAGCAGCCCCCTGACTAGCGGGATCACCTACGAGCAGTACTTC. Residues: CASSPLTSGITYEQYF.

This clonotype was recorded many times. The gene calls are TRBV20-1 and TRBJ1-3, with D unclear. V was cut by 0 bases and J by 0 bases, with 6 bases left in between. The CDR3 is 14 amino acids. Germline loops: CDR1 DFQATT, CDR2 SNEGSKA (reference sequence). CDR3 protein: CSARDPSSGNTIYF. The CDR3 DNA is TGCAGTGCTAGAGATCCGTCCTCTGGAAACACCATATATTTT.

The CDR3 sequence: CASSDGGQETQYF. The DNA for the CDR3 is TGTGCCAGCAGTGATGGAGGTCAAGAGACCCAGTACTTC. The chain recombines TRBV2 with TRBJ2-5; a weak D match, TRBD2 (5 bases). CDR1 SNHLY and CDR2 FYNNEI come from the germline V gene. CDR3 size: 13 residues. The V end lost 3 bases, the J end lost 2 bases, and 7 bases lay between the germline ends.

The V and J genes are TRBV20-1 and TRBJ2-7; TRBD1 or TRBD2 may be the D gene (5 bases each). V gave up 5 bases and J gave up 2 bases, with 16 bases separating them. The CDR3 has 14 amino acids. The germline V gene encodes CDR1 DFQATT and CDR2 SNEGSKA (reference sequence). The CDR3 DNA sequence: TGCAGTGCTTCGGCCGGGACGGTGGCCTACGAGCAGTACGTC. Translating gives CSASAGTVAYEQYV.

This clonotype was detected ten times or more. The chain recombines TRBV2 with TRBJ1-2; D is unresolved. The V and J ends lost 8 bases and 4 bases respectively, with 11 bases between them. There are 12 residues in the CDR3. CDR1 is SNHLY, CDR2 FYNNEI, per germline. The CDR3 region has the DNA TGTGCCAGCGCCGCACGAGGCTATGGCTACACCTTC. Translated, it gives CASAARGYGYTF.

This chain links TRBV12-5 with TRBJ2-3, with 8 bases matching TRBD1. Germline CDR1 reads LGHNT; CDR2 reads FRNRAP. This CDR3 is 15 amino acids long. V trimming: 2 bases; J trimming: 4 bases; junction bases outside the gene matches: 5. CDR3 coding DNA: TGTGCTAGTGGTTTGAAGACAGGGGTCCCAGATACGCAGTATTTT. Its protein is CASGLKTGVPDTQYF. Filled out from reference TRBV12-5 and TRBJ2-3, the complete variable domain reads DARVTQTPRHKVTEMGQEVTMRCQPILGHNTVFWYRQTMMQGLELLAYFRNRAPLDDSGMPKDRFSAEMPDATLATLKIQPSEPRDSAVYFCASGLKTGVPDTQYFGPGTRLTVL.

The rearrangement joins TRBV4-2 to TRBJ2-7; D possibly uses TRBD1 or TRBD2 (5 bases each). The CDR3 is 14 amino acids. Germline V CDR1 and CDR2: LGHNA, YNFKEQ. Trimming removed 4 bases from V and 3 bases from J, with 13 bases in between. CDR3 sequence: CASSPGHGIYEQYV. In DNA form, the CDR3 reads TGTGCCAGCAGCCCCGGACACGGGATCTACGAGCAGTACGTC.

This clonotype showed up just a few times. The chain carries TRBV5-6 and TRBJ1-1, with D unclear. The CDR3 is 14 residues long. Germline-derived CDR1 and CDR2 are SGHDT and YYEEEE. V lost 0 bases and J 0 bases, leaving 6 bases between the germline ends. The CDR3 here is CASSLANLNTEAFF. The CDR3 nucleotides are TGTGCCAGCAGCTTGGCAAATCTGAACACTGAAGCTTTCTTT.

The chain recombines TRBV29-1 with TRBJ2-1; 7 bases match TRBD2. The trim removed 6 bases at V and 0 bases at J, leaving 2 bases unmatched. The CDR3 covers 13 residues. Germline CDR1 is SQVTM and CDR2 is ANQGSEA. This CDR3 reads CSVSGGSYNEQFF. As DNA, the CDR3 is TGCAGCGTGTCGGGAGGCTCCTACAATGAGCAGTTCTTC.

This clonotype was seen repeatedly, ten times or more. CDR3 DNA sequence: TGCGCCAGCAGCTTGGCCTTCGCGGAGTCCTACAATGAGCAGTTCTTC. Translated: CASSLAFAESYNEQFF. This rearrangement joins TRBV5-1 to TRBJ2-1; D ambiguous. V was pared by 0 bases and J by 1 base, with 11 bases between. The CDR3 consists of 16 residues. In germline, CDR1 is SGHRS, CDR2 YFSETQ. Full variable domain (missing parts from reference TRBV5-1 and TRBJ2-1): KAGVTQTPRYLIKTRGQQVTLSCSPISGHRSVSWYQQTPGQGLQFLFEYFSETQRNKGNFPGRFSGRQFSNSRSEMNVSTLELGDSALYLCASSLAFAESYNEQFFGPGTRLTVL.

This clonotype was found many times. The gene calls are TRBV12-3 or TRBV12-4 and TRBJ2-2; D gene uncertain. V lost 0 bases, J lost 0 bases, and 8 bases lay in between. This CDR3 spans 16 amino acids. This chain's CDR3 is CASSLAPGSNTGELFF. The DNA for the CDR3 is TGTGCCAGCAGTTTAGCGCCAGGTTCGAACACCGGGGAGCTGTTTTTT.

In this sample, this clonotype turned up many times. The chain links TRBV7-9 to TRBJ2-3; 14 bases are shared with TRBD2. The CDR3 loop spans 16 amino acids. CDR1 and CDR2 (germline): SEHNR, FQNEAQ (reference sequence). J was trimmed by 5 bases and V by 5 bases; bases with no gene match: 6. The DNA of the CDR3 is TGTGCCAGCAGCCCGGGACTAGCGGGAGTTGGAGATACGCAGTATTTT. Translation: CASSPGLAGVGDTQYF.

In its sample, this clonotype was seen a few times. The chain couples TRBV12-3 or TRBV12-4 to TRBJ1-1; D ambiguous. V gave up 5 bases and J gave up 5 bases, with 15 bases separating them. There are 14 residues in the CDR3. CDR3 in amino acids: CASSPPVLGTEAFF. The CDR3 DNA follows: TGTGCCAGCAGTCCACCCGTCCTGGGGACTGAAGCTTTCTTT.

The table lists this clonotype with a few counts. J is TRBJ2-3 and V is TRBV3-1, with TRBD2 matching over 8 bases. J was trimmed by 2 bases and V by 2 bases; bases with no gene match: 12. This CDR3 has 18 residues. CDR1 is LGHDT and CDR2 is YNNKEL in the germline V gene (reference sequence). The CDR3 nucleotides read TGTGCCAGCAGCCAATGGCCCCTAACTAGCGGTCTCACAGATACGCAGTATTTT. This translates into CASSQWPLTSGLTDTQYF.

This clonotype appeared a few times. The CDR3 DNA reads TGCAGTGCTAGAGTCACATTAGCGGAGAGCTCCTACAATGAGCAGTTCTTC. It yields the protein CSARVTLAESSYNEQFF. The V call is TRBV20-1, the J call TRBJ2-1, with a weak D call TRBD2 (6 bases). This CDR3 is built from 17 residues. The V gene lost 1 base and the J gene lost 0 bases, with 16 bases spanning the gap. CDR1 and CDR2 from the germline V gene are DFQATT and SNEGSKA (reference sequence).